Listed below are T cell receptor beta chains from one sample, sequenced in a study of blood T cell repertoires in COVID-19. Generated by immunoSEQ multiplex PCR, the TCRdb table keeps only in-frame clones and is missing some. This table holds roughly 150,000 clones, roughly four fifths found once. Specimen: peripheral blood. These receptors were obtained from a human donor in a cohort sampled during active COVID-19. Each CDR3 is given with its conserved first and last residue. The D gene is left open where the match is weak. Clone size appears in some rows only: once, few, many, or a class for an expanded clone.

J: TRBJ2-5; V: TRBV7-8; D: .; size: .; CDR3: CASSLEAGQGEETQYF; DNA: TGTGCCAGCAGCTTAGAGGCAGGGCAGGGCGAGGAGACCCAGTACTTC
J: TRBJ2-3; V: TRBV9; D: .; size: many; CDR3: CASSVGASTDTQYF; DNA: TGTGCCAGCAGCGTAGGAGCGTCCACAGATACGCAGTATTTT
J: TRBJ2-3; V: TRBV12-3/TRBV12-4; D: .; size: .; CDR3: CASSPLGTDTQYF; DNA: TGTGCCAGCAGTCCTCTCGGCACAGATACGCAGTATTTT
J: TRBJ1-6; V: TRBV14; D: .; size: .; CDR3: CASSQWGNNSPLHF; DNA: TGTGCCAGCAGCCAATGGGGCAATAATTCACCCCTCCACTTT
J: TRBJ2-7; V: TRBV6-5; D: TRBD1; size: .; CDR3: CASKEQGAREQYF; DNA: TGTGCCAGCAAGGAACAGGGGGCTCGGGAGCAGTACTTC
J: TRBJ2-7; V: TRBV7-8; D: TRBD2; size: .; CDR3: CASKPAGGVGEQYF; DNA: TGTGCCAGCAAACCAGCGGGAGGGGTCGGCGAGCAGTACTTC
J: TRBJ2-3; V: TRBV6-5; D: TRBD2; size: .; CDR3: CASSYNLIAGGDTQYF; DNA: TGTGCCAGCAGTTACAATCTGATAGCGGGGGGCGATACGCAGTATTTT
J: TRBJ2-1; V: TRBV30; D: .; size: .; CDR3: CAWTNVNNEQFF; DNA: TGTGCCTGGACTAACGTCAACAATGAGCAGTTCTTC
J: TRBJ1-3; V: TRBV27; D: TRBD1; size: .; CDR3: CASRDRNPGNTIYF; DNA: TGTGCCAGCAGGGACAGGAACCCTGGAAACACCATATATTTT
J: TRBJ1-1; V: TRBV11-2; D: .; size: .; CDR3: CASSLGGETEAFF; DNA: TGTGCCAGCAGCTTAGGGGGGGAGACTGAAGCTTTCTTT
J: TRBJ1-1; V: TRBV28; D: TRBD1; size: .; CDR3: CASSYPLPGQGDTEAFF; DNA: TGTGCCAGCAGTTATCCCCTCCCGGGACAGGGTGACACTGAAGCTTTCTTT
J: TRBJ2-2; V: TRBV5-1; D: TRBD2; size: few; CDR3: CASSLAERGGQTGELFF; DNA: TGCGCCAGCAGCTTGGCCGAACGGGGGGGCCAAACCGGGGAGCTGTTTTTT
J: TRBJ2-1; V: TRBV20-1; D: .; size: .; CDR3: CSASFEGTYNEQFF; DNA: TGCAGTGCTAGTTTCGAGGGAACCTACAATGAGCAGTTCTTC
J: TRBJ1-3; V: TRBV7-2; D: .; size: .; CDR3: CASSLAGLSGYTIYF; DNA: TGTGCCAGCAGCTTAGCGGGGTTGTCGGGGTACACCATATATTTT
J: TRBJ2-3; V: TRBV12-3/TRBV12-4; D: .; size: .; CDR3: CASLSLADTQYF; DNA: TGTGCCAGCCTGAGCTTGGCAGATACGCAGTATTTT
J: TRBJ2-1; V: TRBV9; D: TRBD2; size: .; CDR3: CASSGVAGGPNEQFF; DNA: TGTGCCAGCAGCGGGGTAGCGGGGGGACCCAATGAGCAGTTCTTC
J: TRBJ2-7; V: TRBV19; D: TRBD2; size: .; CDR3: CASSSGWRAGGPKEQYF; DNA: TGTGCCAGTAGTTCCGGTTGGAGAGCGGGAGGCCCTAAGGAGCAGTACTTC
J: TRBJ1-2; V: TRBV18; D: TRBD1; size: once; CDR3: CASSPPRDRVSANYGYTF; DNA: TGTGCCAGCTCACCCCCGAGGGACAGGGTTTCAGCTAACTATGGCTACACCTTC
J: TRBJ1-5; V: TRBV14; D: .; size: .; CDR3: CASSQDLRQPQHF; DNA: TGTGCCAGCAGCCAAGATCTCCGGCAGCCCCAGCATTTT
J: TRBJ2-1; V: TRBV12-3/TRBV12-4; D: TRBD2; size: .; CDR3: CAGGGLAGDQFF; DNA: TGTGCCGGTGGGGGACTAGCGGGGGACCAGTTCTTC
J: TRBJ2-7; V: TRBV7-2; D: .; size: .; CDR3: CASSPLYEQYF; DNA: TGTGCCAGCAGCCCACTCTACGAGCAGTACTTC
J: TRBJ1-4; V: TRBV6-5; D: .; size: .; CDR3: CASSYYPVSGEKLFF; DNA: TGTGCCAGCAGTTACTATCCGGTCTCCGGTGAAAAACTGTTTTTT
J: TRBJ1-2; V: TRBV10-3; D: .; size: .; CDR3: CAIRMDSYYGYTF; DNA: TGTGCCATCAGAATGGACTCGTACTATGGCTACACCTTC
J: TRBJ2-7; V: TRBV19; D: .; size: .; CDR3: CASSMVAGRVLTYEQYF; DNA: TGTGCCAGTAGTATGGTGGCTGGGCGGGTGCTAACCTACGAGCAGTACTTC